Below are 27 T cell receptor beta chains sequenced from a single sample in a study of T cells in Graves' hyperthyroidism and ophthalmopathy. Template material for amplifying TCR beta CDR3 regions consisted of RNA transcripts. HTBI primers were the set used in a first-round RT-PCR of the TCR CDR3. TCRdb re-called the multiplex PCR reads through MiXCR, storing one row per CDR3 protein. The table lists some 800,000 distinct CDR3 sequences, 35% to 45% of them singletons. Sequencing was done on a sample of blood. The source of these receptors is a man between 18 and 35 years old with Graves' hyperthyroidism.

This chain joins TRBV7-9 and TRBJ1-4; no reliable D call. This CDR3 has 14 amino acids. V was shortened by 0 bases and J by 8 bases, with 10 bases between the two germline ends. The germline CDR1 and CDR2 sequences are SEHNR and FQNEAQ (reference sequence). CDR3 sequence: CASSLARFKEKLFF. The CDR3 DNA is TGTGCCAGCAGCTTAGCCAGGTTTAAGGAAAAACTGTTTTTT.

The chain couples TRBV12-3 or TRBV12-4 to TRBJ1-1; D is perhaps TRBD1 (5 bases). This CDR3 is 15 amino acids long. Trimming took off 6 bases at V and 1 base at J, with 15 bases between the two ends. CDR3 DNA: TGTGCCAGCAGACGGGACTCCCGAGGGAACACTGAAGCTTTCTTT. Translated, it gives CASRRDSRGNTEAFF.

The count of this clonotype is one. The chain links TRBV10-3 to TRBJ1-6; perhaps TRBD1 as D (6 bases). This CDR3 region has 13 residues. Per the germline V gene, CDR1 is ENHRY and CDR2 is SYGVKD. V gave up 5 bases and J gave up 8 bases, with 10 bases separating them. CDR3 coding DNA: TGTGCCATCAGTCGGACAGAACATTCACCCCTCCACTTT. Its protein product is CAISRTEHSPLHF.

The chain has TRBV2 and TRBJ2-6, with TRBD1 matching 8 bases. Germline V gives CDR1 SNHLY, CDR2 FYNNEI. The V and J ends lost 7 bases and 4 bases, in that order; junction bases with no gene match: 9. The CDR3 spans 16 residues. CDR3 loop: CASTRTGLSGANVLTF. The CDR3 coding sequence is TGTGCCAGCACGAGGACAGGGCTATCCGGGGCCAACGTCCTGACTTTC.

There are many counts of this clonotype. The chain carries TRBV5-1 and TRBJ1-1, with 7 bases identical to TRBD1. V gave up 3 bases and J gave up 6 bases; unmatched junction bases: 5. Per the germline V gene, CDR1 is SGHRS and CDR2 is YFSETQ. The CDR3 length is 13 residues. This chain's CDR3 is CASSSGQQSEAFF. As DNA, the CDR3 is TGCGCCAGCAGCTCGGGACAGCAGTCTGAAGCTTTCTTT.

This clonotype occurred a few times. As the CDR3 is not closed by the conserved phenylalanine or tryptophan, this likely results from a read error. The chain recombines TRBV12-3 or TRBV12-4 with TRBJ1-1; D unclear. This CDR3 region has 11 residues. Trimming removed 8 bases at V and 1 base at J, with 5 bases between. The CDR3 coding sequence is TGTGCCAGCCGAACGAACACTGAAGCTTTCCTT. It codes for CASRTNTEAFL.

The sample holds many counts of this clonotype. This CDR3 is CASSGVPGNTIYF. CDR3 nucleotide sequence: TGCGCCAGCAGTGGAGTCCCTGGAAACACCATATATTTT. The chain is built from TRBV10-1 and TRBJ1-3; D not certain. V lost 4 bases, J lost 2 bases, and 6 bases lay in between. CDR1 is WNHNN and CDR2 is SYGVQD in the germline V gene (reference sequence). CDR3 length: 13 residues.

The chain uses TRBV4-1 and TRBJ2-7; D perhaps matches TRBD2 (6 bases). V lost 1 base and J 3 bases, leaving 13 bases between the germline ends. CDR1 is MGHRA and CDR2 is YSYEKL in the germline V gene. The CDR3 is 15 residues long. The CDR3: CASSQVQRVDYEQYF. The CDR3 bases are TGCGCCAGCAGCCAAGTCCAGCGGGTGGACTACGAGCAGTACTTC.

The rearrangement links TRBV15 to TRBJ2-7; D unclear. The CDR3 has 16 residues. V shed 3 bases and J shed 0 bases, with 15 bases lying between them. In germline, CDR1 is LNHNV, CDR2 YYDKDF (reference sequence). CDR3 in amino acids: CATSSPVAASSYEQYF. Written as DNA, the CDR3 is TGTGCCACCAGCAGCCCCGTGGCAGCCAGCTCCTACGAGCAGTACTTC. Supplemented by reference TRBV15 and TRBJ2-7, the full variable domain reads DAMVIQNPRYQVTQFGKPVTLSCSQTLNHNVMYWYQQKSSQAPKLLFHYYDKDFNNEADTPDNFQSRRPNTSFCFLDIRSPGLGDTAMYLCATSSPVAASSYEQYFGPGTRLTVT.

V and J are TRBV14 and TRBJ1-6; TRBD1 is a possible D gene (6 bases). Trimming stripped 4 bases from V and 9 bases from J, with 10 bases between. Germline values: CDR1 SGHDN, CDR2 FVKESK. This CDR3 contains 13 residues. The CDR3 bases are TGTGCCAGCAGCCCCGGGACAACTTCACCCCTCCACTTT. This translates into CASSPGTTSPLHF.

Remarks on this clonotype: A much larger clonotype is one base distant, so this may be a read error. The J gene is TRBJ2-2, the V gene TRBV15; D ambiguous. The germline CDR1 and CDR2 sequences are LNHNV and YYDKDF (reference sequence). V was pared by 2 bases and J by 1 base, with 2 bases between. The CDR3 runs 13 residues. The chain's CDR3 is CATSRQNTGELFF. The CDR3 DNA is TGTGCCACCAGCAGACAGAACACCGGGGAGCTGTTTTTT. Full variable domain (remainder filled in from reference TRBV15 and TRBJ2-2): DAMVIQNPRYQVTQFGKPVTLSCSQTLNHNVMYWYQQKSSQAPKLLFHYYDKDFNNEADTPDNFQSRRPNTSFCFLDIRSPGLGDTAMYLCATSRQNTGELFFGEGSRLTVL.

This clonotype was recorded many times. This chain connects TRBV15 to TRBJ1-4; possibly TRBD1 for D (6 bases). V was pared by 5 bases and J by 8 bases, with 15 bases between. Germline V gene lookup returns CDR1 LNHNV and CDR2 YYDKDF (reference sequence). The CDR3 spans 14 residues. As DNA, the CDR3 is TGTGCCACCAGCCCCGTGGGGGCCATCGAAAAACTGTTTTTT. Translating it yields CATSPVGAIEKLFF. Together with reference TRBV15 and TRBJ1-4, the CDR3 gives the full variable domain: DAMVIQNPRYQVTQFGKPVTLSCSQTLNHNVMYWYQQKSSQAPKLLFHYYDKDFNNEADTPDNFQSRRPNTSFCFLDIRSPGLGDTAMYLCATSPVGAIEKLFFGSGTQLSVL.

This clonotype came up a few times. The chain joins TRBV7-9 to TRBJ1-2; 8 bases map to TRBD1. CDR3 size: 15 residues. V lost 4 bases to trimming and J lost 4 bases; unmatched junction nucleotides: 8. The germline CDR1 and CDR2 sequences are SEHNR and FQNEAQ (reference sequence). DNA of the CDR3: TGTGCCAGCAGCTCAACCGGGACAGGAACCTATGGCTACACCTTC. It encodes CASSSTGTGTYGYTF.

For this clonotype: An end of the junction does not agree with germline; a read error may underlie this. V gene TRBV7-3 combines with J gene TRBJ2-7; possible D gene TRBD1, 5 bases. CDR1 is SGHTA, CDR2 FQGTGA, per germline. The CDR3 is made up of 15 amino acids. For the CDR3, the DNA is TGCGCCAGCAGCTCATTAGGGAAGGGGAACTACGAGCAGTACTTC. Translation gives CASSSLGKGNYEQYF. Using reference TRBV7-3 and TRBJ2-7 for the parts outside the CDR3, the full variable domain is GAGVSQTPSNKVTEKGKYVELRCDPISGHTALYWYRQSLGQGPEFLIYFQGTGAADDSGLPNDRFFAVRPEGSVSTLKIQRTERGDSAVYLCASSSLGKGNYEQYFGPGTRLTVT.

This clonotype was recorded many times. The chain links TRBV7-8 to TRBJ1-1, with a tentative D call TRBD1 (6 bases). This CDR3 has 16 amino acids. V gave up 5 bases and J gave up 0 bases, with 16 bases separating them. Germline values: CDR1 SGHVS, CDR2 FQNEAQ. In nucleotides, the CDR3 is TGTGCCAGCAGCCCGGGGGGGGCAGTTATGAACACTGAAGCTTTCTTT. This translates into CASSPGGAVMNTEAFF.

This chain uses TRBV25-1 with TRBJ2-7, with a possible D match to TRBD1 (7 bases). Germline CDR1 reads MGHDK; CDR2 reads SYGVNS. Trimming took 3 bases from V and 7 from J, leaving 10 bases between them. The CDR3 sequence is 12 residues long. The CDR3, as DNA: TGTGCCAGCAGTGAGGGGGGACAGGAGCAGTACTTC. Amino acid sequence: CASSEGGQEQYF.

V usage is TRBV7-2 and J usage is TRBJ1-1, with D possibly TRBD1 on 5 matching bases. V lost 6 bases to trimming and J lost 7 bases, with 21 bases between them. Germline-derived CDR1 and CDR2 are SGHTA and FQGNSA. The CDR3 loop spans 15 amino acids. CDR3 loop: CASRDRSGRGNEAFF. DNA for the CDR3: TGTGCCAGCAGAGATCGGTCGGGACGGGGGAATGAAGCTTTCTTT. Using reference TRBV7-2 and TRBJ1-1 for the parts outside the CDR3, the full variable domain is GAGVSQSPSNKVTEKGKDVELRCDPISGHTALYWYRQSLGQGLEFLIYFQGNSAPDKSGLPSDRFSAERTGGSVSTLTIQRTQQEDSAVYLCASRDRSGRGNEAFFGQGTRLTVV.

In this sample, this clonotype turned up once. The gene calls are TRBV5-5 and TRBJ2-2; D remains ambiguous. V was clipped by 2 bases and J by 4 bases, with 9 bases between them. In germline, CDR1 is SGHKS, CDR2 YYEKEE (reference sequence). The CDR3 extends over 14 amino acids. The CDR3 sequence is CASSFEPSTGELFF. The CDR3 bases are TGTGCCAGCAGCTTCGAACCTAGCACCGGGGAGCTGTTTTTT. Complete variable domain (other parts from reference TRBV5-5 and TRBJ2-2): DAGVTQSPTHLIKTRGQQVTLRCSPISGHKSVSWYQQVLGQGPQFIFQYYEKEERGRGNFPDRFSARQFPNYSSELNVNALLLGDSALYLCASSFEPSTGELFFGEGSRLTVL.

Comment on this clonotype: Relative to the germline gene, one junction end is altered; a read error may explain this. V usage is TRBV7-9 and J usage is TRBJ1-5; a weak D match, TRBD1 (6 bases). This CDR3 region has 10 residues. The germline V gene encodes CDR1 SEHNR and CDR2 FQNEAQ (reference sequence). As DNA, the CDR3 is TGTGCCAGCAGCGGACAGCACCAGCATTTT. Its translation is CASSGQHQHF.

This clonotype was recorded a few times. The chain couples TRBV7-8 to TRBJ2-7; D unclear. This CDR3 spans 13 amino acids. CDR1 and CDR2 from the germline V gene are SGHVS and FQNEAQ. V was cut by 6 bases and J by 1 base, with 10 bases left in between. CDR3 coding DNA: TGTGCCAGCAGTGAGAGAGTTTCCTACGAGCAGTACTTC. Its protein product is CASSERVSYEQYF. The full variable domain, rest sourced from reference TRBV7-8 and TRBJ2-7, is GAGVSQSPRYKVAKRGQDVALRCDPISGHVSLFWYQQALGQGPEFLTYFQNEAQLDKSGLPSDRFFAERPEGSVSTLKIQRTQQEDSAVYLCASSERVSYEQYFGPGTRLTVT.

This clonotype was seen a few times. This chain links TRBV9 with TRBJ1-1; the D is unclear. Trimming removed 4 bases from V and 0 bases from J, with 19 bases in between. Germline lookup yields CDR1 SGDLS and CDR2 YYNGEE. The CDR3 runs to 17 residues. The chain's CDR3 is CASSPRGRGNMNTEAFF. CDR3 DNA sequence: TGTGCCAGCAGCCCGCGAGGGCGTGGGAATATGAACACTGAAGCTTTCTTT.

In its sample, this clonotype was seen once. Since a much larger clone is just one base distant, this may be a read error. The chain combines TRBV7-8 with TRBJ2-5; 8 bases map to TRBD2. The CDR3 extends over 14 amino acids. With 4 bases clipped from V and 4 bases from J, the junction kept 5 bases outside the gene matches. Germline V gene lookup returns CDR1 SGHVS and CDR2 FQNEAQ. CDR3 coding DNA: TGTGCCAGCAGCTCGGACGGGGGGGCAGAGACCCAGTACTTC. Residues: CASSSDGGAETQYF.

As for this clonotype: This clone may be a read error of a much larger clone one base away. The rearrangement joins TRBV2 to TRBJ1-5; 8 nucleotides line up with TRBD1. V was pared by 10 bases and J by 0 bases, with 5 bases of the junction left unmatched. Germline CDR1 and CDR2: SNHLY and FYNNEI. The CDR3 has 14 residues. The CDR3 nucleotides read TGTGCCACCGACGACAGGGGTAGCAATCAGCCCCAGCATTTT. Its translation: CATDDRGSNQPQHF.

The V and J genes are TRBV7-2 and TRBJ1-4; D not certain. Trimming took 5 bases from V and 3 from J, leaving 16 bases between them. The germline V gene encodes CDR1 SGHTA and CDR2 FQGNSA. The CDR3 length is 16 residues. CDR3 nucleotide sequence: TGTGCCAGCAGCCAAGTCTCGTTTTCCCCTAATGAAAAACTGTTTTTT. This sequence encodes CASSQVSFSPNEKLFF.

This chain connects TRBV10-3 to TRBJ2-5; D is uncertain. The CDR3 loop spans 14 amino acids. V was clipped by 4 bases and J by 0 bases, with 9 bases between them. From germline, CDR1 is ENHRY and CDR2 SYGVKD. Written as DNA, the CDR3 is TGTGCCATCAGTGTGAACCCAAACCAAGAGACCCAGTACTTC. Its protein is CAISVNPNQETQYF.

This chain links TRBV7-2 with TRBJ2-7, with D possibly TRBD1 on 5 matching bases. V was cut by 4 bases and J by 5 bases, with 21 bases left in between. The CDR3 length is 16 residues. Looked up from germline, CDR1 is SGHTA and CDR2 is FQGNSA. CDR3 coding DNA: TGTGCCAGCAGCTCCCAAGACAGACCCTTCGAAAACGAGCAGTACTTC. Its protein is CASSSQDRPFENEQYF.

The chain joins TRBV2 to TRBJ1-6; D remains ambiguous. The germline gives CDR1 SNHLY, CDR2 FYNNEI. V was shortened by 11 bases and J by 7 bases, with 15 bases between the two germline ends. The CDR3 has 13 amino acids. As DNA, the CDR3 is TGTGCCGGCGGGAGGGAGCCGAATTCACCCCTCCACTTT. Translation: CAGGREPNSPLHF.